The 26 T cell receptor beta chains in this list originate from one sample, sequenced in a study of cytomegalovirus exposure and HLA in healthy donors. The PCR was carried out with 60 Vbeta primers and 13 Jbeta primers. Assay: immunoSEQ multiplex PCR; the TCRdb copy retains only in-frame clones and omits some. The sample consists of under 200,000 clones, roughly 82% of them appearing once. The sample was PBMCs. The receptor set was obtained from a woman aged 45-65 years in good health and CMV-seronegative.

The CDR3 sequence is CASSIVRTGGTGELFF. The CDR3 nucleotides read TGTGCCAGTAGTATAGTAAGGACAGGGGGCACCGGGGAGCTGTTTTTT. The chain uses TRBV19 and TRBJ2-2, with 10 nucleotides matching TRBD1. V lost 1 base and J lost 4; bases outside the gene matches: 3. CDR3 size: 16 residues. CDR1 is LNHDA, CDR2 SQIVND, per germline (reference sequence).

CDR3 in DNA: TGTGCCAGCAGTCGCGGACAGGGGATTTCACCCCTCCACTTT. It specifies CASSRGQGISPLHF. The chain couples TRBV6-6 to TRBJ1-6; 9 nucleotides match TRBD1. The germline gives CDR1 MNHNY, CDR2 SVGAGI (reference sequence). Trimming at V came to 5 bases and at J to 9 bases, leaving 5 bases not matched to a gene. This CDR3 spans 14 amino acids.

This clone occurred once. V is TRBV10-3 and J is TRBJ2-1, with 8 bases aligning to TRBD1. Germline values: CDR1 ENHRY, CDR2 SYGVKD. CDR3 length equals 17 residues. The V and J ends lost 6 bases and 5 bases, in that order; junction bases with no gene match: 15. CDR3 protein: CAISRVDRAEGHNEQFF. In nucleotides, the CDR3 is TGTGCCATCAGCAGAGTGGACAGGGCCGAAGGTCACAATGAGCAGTTCTTC.

The chain is built from TRBV4-3 and TRBJ2-5; TRBD1 matches at 9 bases. The J segment lost 5 bases and the V segment lost 0 bases, leaving 13 bases of the junction unmatched. The CDR3 has 18 amino acids. CDR1 and CDR2 (germline): LGHNA, YSLEER. The CDR3 nucleotides read TGCGCCAGCAGCCAAGAAAGGATGGGGGACAGGGTTGCGGAGACCCAGTACTTC. Translation gives CASSQERMGDRVAETQYF.

This clone was observed a handful of times. The J gene is TRBJ1-2, the V gene TRBV28; TRBD1 matches at 8 bases. Looked up from germline, CDR1 is MDHEN and CDR2 is SYDVKM. This CDR3 region has 15 residues. The J segment lost 4 bases and the V segment lost 7 bases, leaving 11 bases of the junction unmatched. CDR3 coding DNA: TGTGCCAGCAACCGGGTCCCGGACAGGGCCTATGGCTACACCTTC. This encodes CASNRVPDRAYGYTF.

This chain joins TRBV13 and TRBJ1-4; TRBD1 aligns across 8 bases. Germline CDR1 and CDR2: PRHDT and FYEKMQ (reference sequence). Germline trimming cut 5 bases from V and 0 bases from J; bases unmatched to any gene: 8. The CDR3 consists of 17 residues. The CDR3 coding sequence is TGTGCCAGCAGCCACGGACAGGGCCTCGCAACTAATGAAAAACTGTTTTTT. Translation gives CASSHGQGLATNEKLFF.

The J gene is TRBJ2-7, the V gene TRBV7-3; TRBD1 aligns across 8 bases. Losses at the gene ends were 5 bases for V and 5 bases for J; bases not matched to a gene: 5. Germline CDR1 reads SGHTA; CDR2 reads FQGTGA. The length of the CDR3 is 13 residues. The CDR3 region has the DNA TGTGCCAGCAGCAACGGACAGGGCGACGAGCAGTACTTC. This encodes CASSNGQGDEQYF.

This chain connects TRBV5-4 to TRBJ1-1, with 10 positions matching TRBD1. The V and J ends lost 6 bases and 3 bases, in that order; junction bases with no gene match: 14. The germline V gene encodes CDR1 SGHNT and CDR2 YYREEE (reference sequence). The CDR3 is made up of 17 amino acids. The CDR3 DNA sequence: TGTGCCAGCATCTCCGGGAGGGTCGGGACAGGGGACACTGAAGCTTTCTTT. Protein: CASISGRVGTGDTEAFF. Using reference TRBV5-4 and TRBJ1-1 for the parts outside the CDR3, the full variable domain is ETGVTQSPTHLIKTRGQQVTLRCSSQSGHNTVSWYQQALGQGPQFIFQYYREEENGRGNFPPRFSGLQFPNYSSELNVNALELDDSALYLCASISGRVGTGDTEAFFGQGTRLTVV.

The J gene is TRBJ1-3, the V gene TRBV18; 9 positions match TRBD1. CDR1 is KGHSH, CDR2 LQKENI, per germline. This CDR3 contains 13 residues. Trimming removed 3 bases from V and 7 bases from J; junction bases left unmatched: 1. The CDR3 DNA sequence: TGTGCCAGCTCACCGGACAGGGGTAACACCATATATTTT. It yields the protein CASSPDRGNTIYF.

This clone was detected only a few times. The rearrangement links TRBV19 to TRBJ1-4; 7 bases are a match to TRBD1. The ends lost 8 bases at V and 7 bases at J; junction bases unmatched: 10. The CDR3 runs 14 residues. The germline V gene has CDR1 LNHDA and CDR2 SQIVND (reference sequence). The CDR3 region is CASQQGMFGEKLFF. CDR3 bases: TGTGCCAGTCAACAGGGGATGTTCGGTGAAAAACTGTTTTTT.

The chain is built from TRBV5-6 and TRBJ1-1, with D tentatively TRBD1 (5 bases). This CDR3 contains 14 residues. Trimming took off 0 bases at V and 0 bases at J, with 6 bases between the two ends. Germline V gene lookup returns CDR1 SGHDT and CDR2 YYEEEE. In DNA form, the CDR3 reads TGTGCCAGCAGCTTGGTGACAGTGAACACTGAAGCTTTCTTT. Translation gives CASSLVTVNTEAFF.

The chain couples TRBV29-1 to TRBJ2-1, with 8 bases aligning to TRBD2. Germline V gene sequence: CDR1 SQVTM, CDR2 ANQGSEA. This CDR3 is 16 amino acids long. With V trimmed by 3 bases and J by 4 bases, 11 bases remained unmatched. The CDR3 DNA reads as TGCAGCGTTGAGGGTAGCGGGAAATTACCTTACAATGAGCAGTTCTTC. Translation gives CSVEGSGKLPYNEQFF.

This rearrangement joins TRBV5-1 to TRBJ2-7, with 9 nucleotides matching TRBD1. Germline values: CDR1 SGHRS, CDR2 YFSETQ. The CDR3 runs 15 residues. V shed 0 bases, J shed 4 bases, and the junction held 5 bases outside the gene matches. CDR3 in DNA: TGCGCCAGCAGCTTGGAAACAGGGGGCTTATACGAGCAGTACTTC. This codes for CASSLETGGLYEQYF.

The rearrangement uses TRBV2 and TRBJ1-2; no clear D gene. The V and J ends lost 6 bases and 8 bases respectively, with 16 bases between them. This CDR3 region has 13 residues. Germline-derived CDR1 and CDR2 are SNHLY and FYNNEI. The CDR3, as DNA: TGTGCCAGCAGGGCCGACGGGGATGGGGGCTACACCTTC. Amino acid sequence: CASRADGDGGYTF.

The chain has TRBV7-3 and TRBJ2-7; 10 nucleotides match TRBD2. V shed 1 base and J 3 bases; nucleotides not matched to a gene: 18. CDR3 length: 20 residues. Germline V gives CDR1 SGHTA, CDR2 FQGTGA. The CDR3 protein is CASSLKASSGSYWTHYEQYF. Here the CDR3 DNA reads TGTGCCAGCAGCTTAAAGGCGTCTAGCGGGAGTTATTGGACGCACTACGAGCAGTACTTC.

The V gene is TRBV28, the J gene TRBJ1-2; 9 nucleotides line up with TRBD1. The CDR3 runs 14 residues. The germline CDR1 and CDR2 sequences are MDHEN and SYDVKM. The V segment lost 7 bases and the J segment 6 bases; nucleotides outside the gene matches: 9. The CDR3 region has the DNA TGTGCCAGCAATATACAGGGGGCTTACGATGGCTACACCTTC. This gives the protein CASNIQGAYDGYTF.

The rearrangement links TRBV4-2 to TRBJ2-2; D may be TRBD2 (5 bases). The CDR3 extends over 17 amino acids. The ends were cut back, 1 base at V and 8 bases at J, with 20 bases in the middle. Germline V gives CDR1 LGHNA, CDR2 YNFKEQ. CDR3 region: CASSQATERPFVGELFF. The CDR3 bases are TGTGCCAGCAGCCAAGCTACGGAGCGGCCCTTCGTAGGGGAGCTGTTTTTT.

V and J are TRBV7-9 and TRBJ1-2; D is possibly TRBD1 (5 bases). V was pared by 5 bases and J by 7 bases, with 23 bases between. This CDR3 contains 16 residues. Germline CDR1 reads SEHNR; CDR2 reads FQNEAQ (reference sequence). For the CDR3, the DNA is TGTGCCAGCAGCCCGCCTTCGGACATCCCGCCCGGTGGCTACACCTTC. Encoded protein: CASSPPSDIPPGGYTF.

The chain is built from TRBV11-2 and TRBJ2-1, with D possibly being TRBD1 (6 bases). Germline values: CDR1 SGHAT, CDR2 FQNNGV. The ends were cut back, 6 bases at V and 4 bases at J, with 16 bases in the middle. This CDR3 spans 15 amino acids. CDR3 nucleotide sequence: TGTGCCAGCAGTCGATCCGGGACACCATACAATGAGCAGTTCTTC. Amino acid sequence: CASSRSGTPYNEQFF.

The rearrangement uses TRBV30 and TRBJ2-5, with D perhaps matching TRBD1 (5 bases). With 0 bases removed from V and 4 bases from J, the gap between germline ends came to 9 bases. CDR3 length equals 13 residues. The germline V gene encodes CDR1 GTSNPN and CDR2 SVGIG (reference sequence). The CDR3, as DNA: TGTGCCTGGAGTGTTCTAGGGGCAGAGACCCAGTACTTC. It is translated as CAWSVLGAETQYF.

V is TRBV6-5 and J is TRBJ2-1, with 8 bases that match TRBD1. Unmatched junction bases numbered 6, after V lost 6 bases and J lost 2 bases. This CDR3 has 15 amino acids. Germline V CDR1 and CDR2: MNHEY, SVGAGI. The DNA of the CDR3 is TGTGCCAGCAGATCTGGACAGGGCGCCTACAATGAGCAGTTCTTC. Amino acid sequence: CASRSGQGAYNEQFF.

This chain joins TRBV5-1 and TRBJ2-7; 7 bases are shared with TRBD1. V gave up 5 bases and J gave up 3 bases; unmatched junction bases: 11. Germline CDR1 SGHRS, CDR2 YFSETQ. CDR3 size: 15 residues. CDR3 sequence: CASRPGQADDYEQYF. The CDR3 coding sequence is TGCGCCAGCAGACCAGGACAGGCCGATGACTACGAGCAGTACTTC.

The chain is built from TRBV28 and TRBJ1-1; D may be TRBD1 (6 bases). Germline V gene lookup returns CDR1 MDHEN and CDR2 SYDVKM. The V gene lost 4 bases and the J gene lost 4 bases, with 22 bases spanning the gap. This CDR3 has 17 residues. CDR3 sequence: CASSSPRDPEGGTEAFF. The CDR3 nucleotides are TGTGCCAGCAGTTCACCCCGGGACCCCGAAGGGGGCACTGAAGCTTTCTTT.

The chain combines TRBV30 with TRBJ2-3; D might be TRBD1 (5 bases). Trimming left V 0 bases short and J 5 bases short, with 9 bases between. There are 13 residues in the CDR3. Per germline, CDR1 GTSNPN and CDR2 SVGIG (reference sequence). CDR3: CAWSVRQRDTQYF. The CDR3 nucleotides read TGTGCCTGGAGTGTACGACAGCGAGATACGCAGTATTTT.

The CDR3 spells CASAGADGLEKLFF. CDR3 coding DNA: TGTGCCAGCGCAGGCGCCGACGGCTTGGAAAAACTGTTTTTT. This sequence joins TRBV2 and TRBJ1-4, with D uncertain. Trimming left V 8 bases short and J 8 bases short, with 18 bases between. Germline CDR1 and CDR2: SNHLY and FYNNEI. The CDR3 consists of 14 residues.

In its sample, this clone was seen once. The chain is built from TRBV6-6 and TRBJ1-5; 7 positions agree with TRBD1. V lost 6 bases, J lost 6 bases, and 8 bases stayed unmatched. This CDR3 spans 14 amino acids. Germline CDR1 MNHNY, CDR2 SVGAGI (reference sequence). The CDR3 DNA reads TGTGCCAGCAGGCCGACAGGGACGGCTCAGCCCCAGCATTTT. Encoded protein: CASRPTGTAQPQHF.